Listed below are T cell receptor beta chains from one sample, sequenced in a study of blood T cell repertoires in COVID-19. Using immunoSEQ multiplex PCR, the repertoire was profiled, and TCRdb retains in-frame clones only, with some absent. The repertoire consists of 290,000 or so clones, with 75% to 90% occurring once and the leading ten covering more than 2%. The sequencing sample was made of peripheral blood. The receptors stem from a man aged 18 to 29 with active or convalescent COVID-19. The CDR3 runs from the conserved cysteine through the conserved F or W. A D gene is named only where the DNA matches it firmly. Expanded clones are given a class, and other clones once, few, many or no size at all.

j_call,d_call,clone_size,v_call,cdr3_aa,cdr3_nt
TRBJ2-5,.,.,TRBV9,CASSVPSFQGLGETQYF,TGTGCCAGCAGCGTACCCTCCTTTCAGGGGCTTGGTGAGACCCAGTACTTC
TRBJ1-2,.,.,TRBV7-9,CASSPLEVDYGYTF,TGTGCCAGCAGCCCCCTCGAGGTCGACTATGGCTACACCTTC
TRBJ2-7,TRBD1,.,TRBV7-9,CASSSGGEQYF,TGTGCCAGCAGCTCAGGGGGCGAGCAGTACTTC
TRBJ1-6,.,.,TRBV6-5,CASSYAIRRANSPLHF,TGTGCCAGCAGTTACGCGATCCGGCGGGCCAATTCACCCCTCCACTTT
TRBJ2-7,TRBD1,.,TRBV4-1,CASSQEQDRVYEQYF,TGCGCCAGCAGCCAAGAACAGGACAGGGTTTACGAGCAGTACTTC
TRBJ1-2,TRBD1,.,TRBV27,CASSPGTGGVRDGYTF,TGTGCCAGCAGTCCCGGGACAGGGGGCGTTCGGGATGGCTACACCTTC
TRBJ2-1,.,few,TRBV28,CASSFLGYDYEQFF,TGTGCCAGCAGTTTTTTAGGCTACGACTATGAGCAGTTCTTC
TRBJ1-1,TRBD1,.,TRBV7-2,CASSLTGVTEAFF,TGTGCCAGCAGCTTGACAGGGGTAACTGAAGCTTTCTTT
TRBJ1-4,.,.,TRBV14,CASSQSFGVGEKLFF,TGTGCCAGCAGCCAATCCTTCGGGGTGGGTGAAAAACTGTTTTTT
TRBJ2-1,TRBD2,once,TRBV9,CASSGSSGGALEQFF,TGTGCCAGCAGCGGATCTAGCGGGGGGGCCCTTGAGCAGTTCTTC
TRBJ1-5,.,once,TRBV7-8,CASSFSGGKPQHF,TGTGCCAGCAGCTTTTCCGGGGGTAAGCCCCAGCATTTT
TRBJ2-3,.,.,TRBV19,CATSWSADTQYF,TGTGCCACTTCATGGAGCGCAGATACGCAGTATTTT
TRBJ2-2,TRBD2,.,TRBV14,CASTTSGRLNTGELFF,TGTGCCAGCACAACTAGCGGGAGGTTGAACACCGGGGAGCTGTTTTTT
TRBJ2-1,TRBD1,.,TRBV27,CASRTGVYNEQFF,TGTGCCAGCCGGACAGGGGTATACAATGAGCAGTTCTTC
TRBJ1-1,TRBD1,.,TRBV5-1,CASSKGQGSEAFF,TGCGCCAGCAGTAAGGGACAGGGCTCTGAAGCTTTCTTT
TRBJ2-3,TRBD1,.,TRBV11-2,CASSTGQGAPDTQYF,TGTGCCAGCAGCACTGGACAGGGGGCACCAGATACGCAGTATTTT
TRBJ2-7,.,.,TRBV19,CASSAAGRYYEQYF,TGTGCCAGTAGTGCAGCGGGTCGATACTACGAGCAGTACTTC
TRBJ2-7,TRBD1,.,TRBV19,CASSTGGGYEQYF,TGTGCCAGTAGTACAGGGGGCGGCTACGAGCAGTACTTC
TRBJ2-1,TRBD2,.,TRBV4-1,CASSQGTLAGVYNEQFF,TGCGCCAGCAGCCAAGGGACCCTAGCGGGGGTGTACAATGAGCAGTTCTTC
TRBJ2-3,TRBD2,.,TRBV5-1,CASRRAGTSGRESTDTQYF,TGCGCCAGCAGGAGAGCCGGGACTAGCGGGAGGGAGAGCACAGATACGCAGTATTTT
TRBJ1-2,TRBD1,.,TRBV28,CASSLDRVGDGYTF,TGTGCCAGCAGTTTAGACAGGGTAGGAGATGGCTACACCTTC
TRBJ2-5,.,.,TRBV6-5,CASSYSPGQETQYF,TGTGCCAGCAGTTACTCGCCGGGGCAAGAGACCCAGTACTTC
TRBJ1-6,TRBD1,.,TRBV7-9,CASSSETGTGGSPLHF,TGTGCCAGCAGCAGCGAGACCGGGACAGGGGGTTCACCCCTCCACTTT
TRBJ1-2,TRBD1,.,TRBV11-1,CASSATGVLEGYTF,TGTGCCAGCAGCGCGACAGGGGTATTGGAAGGCTACACCTTC
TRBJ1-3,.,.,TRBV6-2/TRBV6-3,CASSYPPGGGNTIYF,TGTGCCAGCAGTTACCCCCCGGGAGGCGGAAACACCATATATTTT
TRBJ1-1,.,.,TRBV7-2,CASSPGEGAFF,TGTGCCAGCAGCCCGGGGGAAGGGGCTTTCTTT
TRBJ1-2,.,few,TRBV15,CATSRSRKGAGGYTF,TGTGCCACCAGCAGATCTAGAAAGGGTGCGGGGGGCTACACCTTC
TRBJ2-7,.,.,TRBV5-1,CASSHTGYTARYEQYF,TGCGCCAGCAGCCACACTGGCTACACGGCGAGGTACGAGCAGTACTTC
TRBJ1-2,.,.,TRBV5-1,CASSLGYTSDYGYTF,TGCGCCAGCAGCTTGGGCTATACTTCGGACTATGGCTACACCTTC
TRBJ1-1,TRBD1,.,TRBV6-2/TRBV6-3,CASSFGQGRLETEAFF,TGTGCCAGCAGTTTTGGACAGGGGAGGTTAGAAACTGAAGCTTTCTTT
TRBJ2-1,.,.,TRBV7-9,CASSHRYAYNEQFF,TGTGCCAGCAGTCACAGGTACGCCTACAATGAGCAGTTCTTC
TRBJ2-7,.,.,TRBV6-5,CASSYGPDYEQYF,TGTGCCAGCAGTTACGGGCCAGACTACGAGCAGTACTTC
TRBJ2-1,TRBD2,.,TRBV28,CASSPSGRAHEQFF,TGTGCCAGCAGCCCTAGCGGGAGGGCCCATGAGCAGTTCTTC
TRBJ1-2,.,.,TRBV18,CASSPETGTNYGYTF,TGTGCCAGCTCACCAGAGACAGGAACCAACTATGGCTACACCTTC
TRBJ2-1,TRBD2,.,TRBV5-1,CASSLTPSGGFSEQFF,TGCGCCAGCAGCTTGACCCCTAGCGGGGGGTTTAGTGAGCAGTTCTTC
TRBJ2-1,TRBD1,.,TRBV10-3,CAISGQQGAVSYNEQFF,TGTGCCATCAGTGGACAACAGGGGGCTGTCTCCTACAATGAGCAGTTCTTC
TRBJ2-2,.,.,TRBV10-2,CASSESIQINTGELFF,TGCGCCAGCAGTGAGTCCATACAGATTAACACCGGGGAGCTGTTTTTT
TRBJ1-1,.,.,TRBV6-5,CASSKPLTGEAFF,TGTGCCAGCAGTAAACCCCTGACAGGTGAAGCTTTCTTT
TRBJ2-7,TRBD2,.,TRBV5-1,CASSLTFGIFSGRITEQYF,TGCGCCAGCAGCTTGACCTTCGGGATCTTTAGCGGGAGGATCACCGAGCAGTACTTC
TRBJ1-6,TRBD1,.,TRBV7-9,CASSAGSGGWEPLHF,TGTGCCAGCAGCGCCGGATCAGGGGGCTGGGAACCCCTCCACTTT
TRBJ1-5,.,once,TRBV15,CATSRTATGIHQPQHF,TGTGCCACCAGCAGAACGGCGACAGGTATTCATCAGCCCCAGCATTTT
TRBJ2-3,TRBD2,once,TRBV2,CASSEIPSGRPTDTQYF,TGTGCCAGCAGTGAAATCCCTAGCGGGAGGCCCACAGATACGCAGTATTTT
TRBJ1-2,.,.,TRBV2,CASSEFSGEGYTF,TGTGCCAGCAGTGAATTTTCCGGGGAAGGCTACACCTTC